These 31 T cell receptor beta chains originate from one sample sequenced in a study of molecular identifiers for immune sequencing clone quantification. TCRdb recomputed calls from the PCR reads with MiXCR, one row per CDR3 protein. The table lists about half a million distinct CDR3 sequences, about 22% of them singletons, with around 0.86% in the top ten. The sample consisted of naive CD8+ T cells from blood, with Jurkat cell RNA spiked in. The subset is: FACS-sorted CD8+CD4-CCR7+CD45RA+ naive T cells. These TCRs come from a human donor in good health. Some libraries in this study had Jurkat cell RNA spiked in.

This clonotype was seen repeatedly, ten times or more. The V and J genes are TRBV7-9 and TRBJ2-5; D gene ambiguous. V was shortened by 3 bases and J by 2 bases, with 10 bases between the two germline ends. In germline, CDR1 is SEHNR, CDR2 FQNEAQ (reference sequence). CDR3 length equals 14 residues. CDR3 sequence (DNA): TGTGCCAGCAGCTTCCCCGTAACACAAGAGACCCAGTACTTC. Translating it yields CASSFPVTQETQYF.

This clonotype was detected only a few times. The V call is TRBV10-1, the J call TRBJ1-1, with unresolved D. V was pared by 6 bases and J by 0 bases, with 14 bases between. This CDR3 has 15 residues. The germline CDR1 and CDR2 sequences are WNHNN and SYGVQD (reference sequence). CDR3 DNA: TGCGCCAGCAGCGTCGACCCTTCTATGAACACTGAAGCTTTCTTT. This gives the protein CASSVDPSMNTEAFF.

This chain joins TRBV30 and TRBJ2-2; no firm D call. CDR3 length: 12 residues. V was trimmed by 2 bases and J by 5 bases, leaving 6 bases between them. CDR1 and CDR2 from the germline V gene are GTSNPN and SVGIG (reference sequence). The CDR3 loop reads CAWSPDTGELFF. The CDR3, as DNA: TGTGCCTGGAGTCCGGATACCGGGGAGCTGTTTTTT. The whole variable domain, remainder taken from reference TRBV30 and TRBJ2-2, is SQTIHQWPATLVQPVGSPLSLECTVEGTSNPNLYWYRQAAGRGLQLLFYSVGIGQISSEVPQNLSASRPQDRQFILSSKKLLLSDSGFYLCAWSPDTGELFFGEGSRLTVL.

This rearrangement joins TRBV27 to TRBJ2-7; 8 bases are shared with TRBD1. The CDR3 is made up of 15 amino acids. V trimming: 0 bases; J trimming: 5 bases; junction bases outside the gene matches: 6. Germline values: CDR1 MNHEY, CDR2 SMNVEV (reference sequence). CDR3 amino acids: CASSLSRGLRDEQYF. The CDR3 DNA sequence: TGTGCCAGCAGTTTATCCAGGGGGCTTCGGGACGAGCAGTACTTC.

This clonotype has a handful of counts. This chain links TRBV7-2 with TRBJ2-7; D uncertain. This CDR3 contains 12 residues. Trimming shortened V by 5 bases and J by 5 bases, and 10 bases separated the two germline ends. Germline lookup yields CDR1 SGHTA and CDR2 FQGNSA. The CDR3 loop is CASSPYSNEQYF. The DNA of the CDR3 is TGTGCCAGCAGCCCTTACAGCAACGAGCAGTACTTC. Complete variable domain (other parts from reference TRBV7-2 and TRBJ2-7): GAGVSQSPSNKVTEKGKDVELRCDPISGHTALYWYRQSLGQGLEFLIYFQGNSAPDKSGLPSDRFSAERTGGSVSTLTIQRTQQEDSAVYLCASSPYSNEQYFGPGTRLTVT.

Comment on this clonotype: A single base separates this from a much larger clone, so it may be a read error. Here the CDR3 omits its conserved ending phenylalanine or tryptophan, so a read error is the likely source. The chain employs TRBV27 and TRBJ2-7; 7 bases are shared with TRBD2. The CDR3 totals 13 residues. CDR1 is MNHEY, CDR2 SMNVEV, per germline (reference sequence). The ends lost 5 bases at V and 3 bases at J; junction bases unmatched: 4. CDR3 DNA sequence: TGTGCCAGCAGTCCGGGGGAGGGCTACGAGCAGTACCTC. Translation: CASSPGEGYEQYL.

There are many counts of this clonotype. The V call is TRBV7-9, the J call TRBJ2-5, with D unclear. The V end lost 7 bases, the J end lost 2 bases, and 11 bases lay between the germline ends. This CDR3 is built from 13 residues. Germline lookup yields CDR1 SEHNR and CDR2 FQNEAQ (reference sequence). DNA of the CDR3: TGTGCCAGCACCCTTAGTGCTCAAGAGACCCAGTACTTC. It yields the protein CASTLSAQETQYF.

This clonotype was observed many times. The gene calls are TRBV7-6 and TRBJ2-5; D uncertain. V lost 6 bases, J lost 5 bases, and 19 bases lay in between. CDR1 and CDR2 from the germline V gene are SGHVS and FNYEAQ. The length of the CDR3 is 15 residues. The chain's CDR3 is CASSFEMRPMETQYF. DNA for the CDR3: TGTGCCAGCAGTTTTGAAATGCGACCGATGGAGACCCAGTACTTC. The complete variable domain, with remaining parts taken from reference TRBV7-6 and TRBJ2-5, reads GAGVSQSPRYKVTKRGQDVALRCDPISGHVSLYWYRQALGQGPEFLTYFNYEAQQDKSGLPNDRFSAERPEGSISTLTIQRTEQRDSAMYRCASSFEMRPMETQYFGPGTRLLVL.

This clonotype has a count of ten or more. The rearrangement joins TRBV20-1 to TRBJ2-3; possibly TRBD2 for D (7 bases). Germline V CDR1 and CDR2: DFQATT, SNEGSKA (reference sequence). Trimming cost V 2 bases and J 4 bases, with 25 bases left between them. There are 18 residues in the CDR3. The CDR3 nucleotides read TGCAGTGCTAGACCACCCGCGGGGGCTAGCGGATTATCAGATACGCAGTATTTT. Translation gives CSARPPAGASGLSDTQYF.

V gene TRBV20-1 combines with J gene TRBJ1-4; 11 bases are shared with TRBD1. Germline assignment: CDR1 DFQATT and CDR2 SNEGSKA (reference sequence). The CDR3 has 18 amino acids. V lost 6 bases, J lost 7 bases, and 19 bases stayed unmatched. DNA for the CDR3: TGCAGTGCAACACCTGGGACAGGGGGTAATTCGATGGCTGAAAAACTGTTTTTT. Protein product: CSATPGTGGNSMAEKLFF.

This clonotype was counted between two and nine times. This chain uses TRBV12-3 or TRBV12-4 with TRBJ2-7, with TRBD1 as a possible D gene (6 bases). This CDR3 spans 14 amino acids. Trimming pared 8 bases from V and 0 bases from J, leaving 14 bases between. The CDR3 spells CASSDRLSSYEQYF. The CDR3 nucleotides read TGTGCCAGCTCCGACAGGCTGAGCTCCTACGAGCAGTACTTC.

The sample holds many counts of this clonotype. The V and J genes are TRBV29-1 and TRBJ1-1; D is uncertain. V gave up 2 bases and J gave up 7 bases, with 11 bases separating them. The CDR3 spans 12 residues. CDR1 is SQVTM and CDR2 is ANQGSEA in the germline V gene. CDR3 sequence reads: CSVESFALEAFF. The DNA for the CDR3 is TGCAGCGTTGAATCATTTGCCCTTGAAGCTTTCTTT.

On this clonotype itself: This could be a read error, since a much larger clone is one nucleotide away. This chain uses TRBV4-2 with TRBJ1-2, with a weak D call TRBD1 (5 bases). Germline loops: CDR1 LGHNA, CDR2 YNFKEQ. This CDR3 comprises 15 residues. Deletions cut 3 bases from V and 4 bases from J, with 15 bases between. The CDR3 here is CASSQEAGFGYGYTF. The CDR3 DNA is TGTGCCAGCAGCCAGGAAGCAGGGTTCGGCTATGGCTACACCTTC.

This clonotype was counted at least ten times. The chain combines TRBV7-9 with TRBJ1-6; no reliable D call. CDR3 length equals 16 residues. In germline, CDR1 is SEHNR, CDR2 FQNEAQ (reference sequence). The V gene lost 4 bases and the J gene lost 2 bases, with 12 bases spanning the gap. CDR3 in DNA: TGTGCCAGCAGCTCCTGGGGAGTTGCCTATAATTCACCCCTCCACTTT. Residues: CASSSWGVAYNSPLHF.

Ten or more counts support this clonotype. The chain carries TRBV27 and TRBJ1-1; D is ambiguous. Deletions cut 3 bases from V and 1 base from J, with 6 bases between. The CDR3 is 13 residues long. CDR1 is MNHEY and CDR2 is SMNVEV in the germline V gene (reference sequence). The CDR3 loop reads CASSFVTNTEAFF. For the CDR3, the DNA is TGTGCCAGCAGTTTTGTTACGAACACTGAAGCTTTCTTT.

This clonotype was detected ten times or more. The V call is TRBV29-1, the J call TRBJ1-1, with 7 nucleotides matching TRBD1. The J segment lost 1 base and the V segment lost 6 bases, leaving 8 bases of the junction unmatched. Germline V gene data show CDR1 as SQVTM and CDR2 as ANQGSEA. This CDR3 has 14 residues. In nucleotides, the CDR3 is TGCAGCGTAGCCGGGACAGCAACGAACACTGAAGCTTTCTTT. Translated: CSVAGTATNTEAFF.

In regard to this clonotype: A much larger clonotype is one base distant, so this may be a read error. V and J are TRBV25-1 and TRBJ2-1; 9 nucleotides match TRBD2. CDR3 length equals 16 residues. Germline CDR1 and CDR2: MGHDK and SYGVNS. This chain's CDR3 is CVSSEYFKRGVDEQFF. For the CDR3, the DNA is TGTGTCAGCAGTGAATATTTCAAGCGGGGGGTCGATGAGCAGTTCTTC.

This clonotype has more than one count but fewer than ten. V usage is TRBV19 and J usage is TRBJ2-7, with TRBD1 matching 7 bases. V lost 3 bases to trimming and J lost 2 bases; unmatched junction nucleotides: 10. This CDR3 comprises 16 residues. The germline V gene has CDR1 LNHDA and CDR2 SQIVND (reference sequence). CDR3 in DNA: TGTGCCAGTAGTATGGCCCCCGGGACAGTGACCTACGAGCAGTACTTC. Amino acid sequence: CASSMAPGTVTYEQYF.

The CDR3 here is CAWSVGTTRLNEQFF. Written as DNA, the CDR3 is TGTGCCTGGAGTGTCGGGACAACAAGGTTAAATGAGCAGTTCTTC. J is TRBJ2-1 and V is TRBV30, with D perhaps matching TRBD1 (6 bases). Trimming removed 0 bases from V and 7 bases from J, with 16 bases in between. Germline V lookup: CDR1 GTSNPN, CDR2 SVGIG (reference sequence). The CDR3 runs to 15 residues.

This clonotype was counted at least ten times. The CDR3 DNA reads as TGTGCCAGCAGCTTAACCCTGGGACAGGGGGCTAACTATGGCTACACCTTC. It is translated as CASSLTLGQGANYGYTF. This chain uses TRBV7-9 with TRBJ1-2, with 11 bases that match TRBD1. In germline, CDR1 is SEHNR, CDR2 FQNEAQ (reference sequence). The CDR3 is 17 residues long. Trimming removed 2 bases from V and 0 bases from J; junction bases left unmatched: 5.

The table lists this clonotype with many counts. J is TRBJ1-1 and V is TRBV29-1, with a possible D match to TRBD1 (5 bases). The CDR3 is made up of 12 amino acids. Germline V gene sequence: CDR1 SQVTM, CDR2 ANQGSEA. The V and J ends lost 3 bases and 5 bases respectively, with 10 bases between them. The CDR3 reads CSVEPSGTEAFF. For the CDR3, the DNA is TGCAGCGTTGAGCCCTCAGGGACTGAAGCTTTCTTT.

This clonotype has ten or more counts. The chain has TRBV7-9 and TRBJ2-3; possibly TRBD1 or TRBD2 for D (5 bases each). Trimming stripped 5 bases from V and 3 bases from J, with 15 bases between. The germline V gene has CDR1 SEHNR and CDR2 FQNEAQ (reference sequence). The CDR3 length is 15 residues. Here the CDR3 reads CASSIRPWGTDTQYF. In DNA form, the CDR3 reads TGTGCCAGCAGCATCCGACCCTGGGGGACAGATACGCAGTATTTT.

The chain joins TRBV27 to TRBJ1-4; weak D call: TRBD1 (5 bases). In germline, CDR1 is MNHEY, CDR2 SMNVEV (reference sequence). The CDR3 has 16 amino acids. Trimming removed 0 bases at V and 8 bases at J, with 16 bases between. Here the CDR3 DNA reads TGTGCCAGCAGTTTATCGATGGGGGTGATAGGAGAAAAACTGTTTTTT. This encodes CASSLSMGVIGEKLFF.

In this sample, this clonotype turned up many times. This chain links TRBV7-9 with TRBJ1-5; possible D gene TRBD1, 5 bases. Germline values: CDR1 SEHNR, CDR2 FQNEAQ (reference sequence). V was trimmed by 5 bases and J by 7 bases, leaving 12 bases between them. This CDR3 spans 13 amino acids. The CDR3 region has the DNA TGTGCCAGCAGCCAGGGATTCGCGCAGCCCCAGCATTTT. It encodes CASSQGFAQPQHF.

This clonotype came up many times. The J gene is TRBJ1-1, the V gene TRBV4-1, with D perhaps TRBD1 (5 bases). The V gene lost 0 bases and the J gene lost 4 bases, with 12 bases spanning the gap. The germline V gene encodes CDR1 MGHRA and CDR2 YSYEKL. The CDR3 extends over 15 amino acids. CDR3 protein: CASSQDLTGGTEAFF. The CDR3 DNA sequence: TGCGCCAGCAGCCAAGATTTAACGGGGGGCACTGAAGCTTTCTTT.

This clonotype was detected a few times. V is TRBV30 and J is TRBJ1-1; a possible D gene is TRBD1 (6 bases). V lost 0 bases and J lost 6, with 11 bases in between. The CDR3 has 13 amino acids. The germline gives CDR1 GTSNPN, CDR2 SVGIG (reference sequence). This chain's CDR3 is CAWSVSGGAEAFF. CDR3 in DNA: TGTGCCTGGAGTGTATCGGGGGGCGCTGAAGCTTTCTTT.

This clonotype has just a few counts. The chain employs TRBV5-1 and TRBJ1-6; 10 nucleotides line up with TRBD1. CDR3 size: 15 residues. Trimming at V came to 0 bases and at J to 11 bases, leaving 5 bases not matched to a gene. CDR1 is SGHRS, CDR2 YFSETQ, per germline. The DNA of the CDR3 is TGCGCCAGCAGCTTGGTTGGACAGGGGGGTACACCCCTCCACTTT. Protein sequence: CASSLVGQGGTPLHF. Looking up the rest from reference TRBV5-1 and TRBJ1-6 gives the full variable domain: KAGVTQTPRYLIKTRGQQVTLSCSPISGHRSVSWYQQTPGQGLQFLFEYFSETQRNKGNFPGRFSGRQFSNSRSEMNVSTLELGDSALYLCASSLVGQGGTPLHFGNGTRLTVT.

The chain couples TRBV29-1 to TRBJ2-7; 7 nucleotides line up with TRBD1. The germline V gene has CDR1 SQVTM and CDR2 ANQGSEA. V dropped 4 bases and J dropped 1; count of bases not matched to a gene: 16. There are 17 residues in the CDR3. The CDR3 sequence is CSVVYLLGRGISYEQYF. As DNA, the CDR3 is TGCAGCGTTGTCTACCTGTTGGGCAGGGGGATTTCCTACGAGCAGTACTTC.

This clonotype came up once. The chain employs TRBV11-2 and TRBJ2-5; 10 nucleotides agree with TRBD1. The CDR3 is made up of 16 amino acids. V shed 3 bases and J 5 bases; nucleotides not matched to a gene: 9. Germline CDR1 and CDR2: SGHAT and FQNNGV. The CDR3 loop reads CASSFAGTGAYETQYF. CDR3 DNA sequence: TGTGCCAGCAGCTTCGCTGGGACAGGGGCGTACGAGACCCAGTACTTC.

With regard to this clonotype: A read error is possible here, since a much larger clone lies one base away. This chain joins TRBV6-5 and TRBJ2-5; no reliable D call. Trimming removed 7 bases at V and 5 bases at J, with 11 bases between. Germline CDR1 and CDR2: MNHEY and SVGAGI. The CDR3 runs to 12 residues. DNA for the CDR3: TGTGCCAGCAATTCAGAAGCGGAGACCCAGTACTTC. This encodes CASNSEAETQYF.

This clonotype was detected many times. The chain joins TRBV20-1 to TRBJ2-6; D unclear. The CDR3 has 13 amino acids. V lost 1 base and J lost 2, with 3 bases in between. The V gene's germline CDR1 is DFQATT and CDR2 SNEGSKA (reference sequence). The CDR3 sequence is CSARGTGANVLTF. In DNA, the CDR3 is TGCAGTGCTAGAGGGACTGGGGCCAACGTCCTGACTTTC.